This TCR beta chain was identified during a study of T cell repertoires in cytomegalovirus infection. Looking at the study overall: A matching HLA type, together with CMV infection, was signaled by public TCR beta signatures. Study-level results: What dominated the ex vivo response were HLA-C-restricted CMV-specific TCR beta clonotypes.

TCRdb reanalysed the reads using MiXCR and keeps one entry per CDR3 protein. The sample includes approximately 170,000 distinct CDR3 sequences, around an eighth of them seen just once. Points on this clonotype: Its antigen is still unknown.

The CDR3 is 13 amino acids. The junction had 3 bases not matched to a gene; V was cut back by 4 bases and J by 6 bases. Looked up from germline, CDR1 is SQVTM and CDR2 is ANQGSEA. The sequence came from a human donor in good health (CMV status not recorded). Some clones in this sample may be carry-over from other donors' samples. The V and J genes are TRBV29-1 and TRBJ2-7; 13 bases agree with TRBD2. The source material was PBMCs. The CDR3 loop reads CSVAGTSGAEQYF. As DNA, the CDR3 is TGCAGCGTTGCCGGGACTAGCGGGGCCGAGCAGTACTTC.